The clone carrying this TCR beta chain was found a few times. The data are from a study of T cells after yellow fever vaccination. The CDR3 has 13 amino acids. Germline V gene lookup returns CDR1 LNHNV and CDR2 YYDKDF (reference sequence). V shed 2 bases and J 4 bases; nucleotides not matched to a gene: 2. One entry per CDR3 protein results from TCRdb running MiXCR on the 5' RACE reads. The data contain more than 95,000 distinct CDR3 sequences, roughly 15% of them singletons. The chain uses TRBV15 and TRBJ2-7; TRBD1 agrees at 7 bases. This specimen consisted of CD8+ T cells sorted from PBMCs, obtained 5 days after the yellow fever booster vaccination. This clonotype was obtained from a man between 18 and 35 years old who received the YFV17D yellow fever vaccine. The CDR3 region has the DNA TGTGCCACCAGCAGACGCAGGGGGTACGAGCAGTACTTC. Translated: CATSRRRGYEQYF.